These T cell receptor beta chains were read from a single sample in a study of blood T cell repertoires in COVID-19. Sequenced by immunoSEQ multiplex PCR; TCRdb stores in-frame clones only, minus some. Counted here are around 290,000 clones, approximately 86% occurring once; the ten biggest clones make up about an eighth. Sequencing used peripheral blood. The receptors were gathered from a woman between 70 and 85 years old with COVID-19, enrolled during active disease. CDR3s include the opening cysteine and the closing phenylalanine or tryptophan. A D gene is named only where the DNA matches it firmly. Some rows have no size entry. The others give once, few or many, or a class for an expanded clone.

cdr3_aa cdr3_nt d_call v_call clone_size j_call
CASSLNPATSTGELFF TGTGCCAGCAGCTTAAATCCAGCGACCTCTACCGGGGAGCTGTTTTTT - TRBV7-3 - TRBJ2-2
CASTSFLGTGDEREQYF TGTGCCAGCACCTCGTTCCTCGGGACAGGGGATGAGAGGGAGCAGTACTTC TRBD1 TRBV5-4 - TRBJ2-7
CASIVDRGGEAFF TGTGCCAGCATTGTTGACAGGGGTGGTGAAGCTTTCTTT TRBD1 TRBV6-5 few TRBJ1-1
CASSSTGVVNTEAFF TGTGCCAGCAGTTCGACAGGGGTTGTGAACACTGAAGCTTTCTTT TRBD1 TRBV6-6 - TRBJ1-1
CSGLTDTYEQYF TGCAGCGGCCTGACAGATACCTACGAGCAGTACTTC - TRBV29-1 - TRBJ2-7
CASRVWRGGTYTQYF TGTGCCAGCAGGGTCTGGCGGGGGGGCACCTATACGCAGTATTTT TRBD2 TRBV6-5 - TRBJ2-3
CASSIRVGQSRGEQFF TGTGCCAGTAGTATTAGGGTCGGGCAATCCCGGGGGGAGCAGTTCTTC - TRBV19 - TRBJ2-1
CASSIDPGRHYGYTF TGTGCCAGTAGTATAGATCCAGGGCGCCACTATGGCTACACCTTC - TRBV19 - TRBJ1-2
CASSRQSQGASEKLFF TGTGCCAGCAGCCGACAATCACAGGGGGCGAGTGAAAAACTGTTTTTT TRBD1 TRBV3-1/TRBV3-2 - TRBJ1-4
CASRPSQRGGCNEQFF TGTGCAAGTCGCCCGAGCCAGCGGGGGGGGTGCAATGAGCAGTTCTTC - TRBV12-2 - TRBJ2-1
CASSKGQGSGGYTF TGTGCCAGCTCAAAGGGACAGGGCAGTGGAGGCTACACCTTC TRBD1 TRBV6-5 once TRBJ1-2
CASSKTEVRPQHF TGTGCCAGCAGCAAAACCGAGGTTCGGCCCCAGCATTTT - TRBV21-1 - TRBJ1-5
CASEEGNGYTF TGCGCCAGCGAGGAGGGGAACGGCTACACCTTC - TRBV5-1 - TRBJ1-2
CAWRGGTGDQNYGYTF TGTGCCTGGAGAGGGGGGACAGGGGACCAGAACTATGGCTACACCTTC TRBD1 TRBV30 - TRBJ1-2
CAWSMTSGGDTQYF TGTGCCTGGAGTATGACTAGCGGGGGAGATACGCAGTATTTT TRBD2 TRBV30 few TRBJ2-3
CASSLGGGPLSYEQYF TGTGCCAGCAGCTTAGGAGGGGGCCCCCTCTCCTACGAGCAGTACTTC TRBD1 TRBV11-2 - TRBJ2-7
CASSSPRTGGINEQFF TGTGCCAGCAGTTCCCCGAGGACAGGGGGAATAAATGAGCAGTTCTTC TRBD1 TRBV27 - TRBJ2-1
CASSSTAGMGSGANVLTF TGTGCCAGCAGTTCGACAGCCGGCATGGGATCTGGGGCCAACGTCCTGACTTTC - TRBV28 - TRBJ2-6
CASSLVTSGGSSYEQYF TGCGCCAGCAGCTTGGTGACTAGCGGGGGGAGCTCCTACGAGCAGTACTTC TRBD2 TRBV5-1 - TRBJ2-7
CASSWTSGVETQYF TGTGCCAGCAGTTGGACTAGCGGGGTAGAGACCCAGTACTTC TRBD2 TRBV2 - TRBJ2-5
CASSLAGGHNEQYF TGTGCCAGCAGCTTAGCGGGGGGGCACAACGAGCAGTACTTC TRBD2 TRBV28 - TRBJ2-7
CASSLGRLRTEAFF TGTGCCAGCAGTTTAGGGAGGCTGAGGACTGAAGCTTTCTTT - TRBV27 - TRBJ1-1
CASSEYSPGRNEKLFF TGTGCCAGCAGTGAATATAGTCCGGGGAGGAATGAAAAACTGTTTTTT - TRBV25-1 - TRBJ1-4
CASRRQGAPTTYNEQFF TGTGCCAGTAGGAGACAGGGGGCGCCTACTACATACAATGAGCAGTTCTTC TRBD1 TRBV19 few TRBJ2-1
CASSLGTGGEQYF TGCGCCAGCAGCTTGGGGACAGGGGGCGAGCAGTACTTC TRBD1 TRBV5-1 - TRBJ2-7
CASSSGTPSAQHF TGTGCCAGCAGCTCCGGGACACCGTCAGCCCAGCATTTT - TRBV5-5 - TRBJ1-5
CASSGGGQGARNEQFF TGTGCCAGCAGTGGCGGCGGACAGGGGGCCAGAAATGAGCAGTTCTTC TRBD1 TRBV2 - TRBJ2-1
CASSSGAGSNYGYTF TGTGCCAGTAGTTCTGGGGCAGGCAGTAACTATGGCTACACCTTC - TRBV19 - TRBJ1-2
CASSRGGANQPQHF TGTGCCAGCAGTCGAGGGGGCGCTAATCAGCCCCAGCATTTT TRBD1 TRBV28 - TRBJ1-5
CASSVAAQETQYF TGCGCCAGCAGTGTGGCGGCTCAAGAGACCCAGTACTTC - TRBV5-1 - TRBJ2-5
CASSYIQGVTEAFF TGTGCCAGCAGTTACATACAGGGTGTCACTGAAGCTTTCTTT - TRBV6-2/TRBV6-3 few TRBJ1-1
CASSRLAPTSTDTQYF TGTGCCAGCAGCAGACTAGCGCCTACGAGCACAGATACGCAGTATTTT TRBD2 TRBV7-9 once TRBJ2-3
CATHSTGHWNTEAFF TGTGCCACTCACTCGACGGGACATTGGAACACTGAAGCTTTCTTT - TRBV19 - TRBJ1-1
CASSEWSGGGFF TGCGCCAGCAGTGAGTGGAGCGGGGGGGGGTTCTTC TRBD2 TRBV10-2 - TRBJ2-1
CASSYLAAETEAFF TGTGCCAGCAGTTACCTTGCGGCGGAGACTGAAGCTTTCTTT - TRBV6-2/TRBV6-3 - TRBJ1-1
CASSQVGAGGPKNEQFF TGCGCCAGCAGCCAAGTAGGAGCGGGGGGGCCCAAAAATGAGCAGTTCTTC TRBD2 TRBV4-3 few TRBJ2-1
CAWTRDRDYGYTF TGTGCCTGGACCCGGGACAGGGACTATGGCTACACCTTC TRBD1 TRBV30 - TRBJ1-2
CASMDGGARNEQFF TGTGCCAGTATGGATGGGGGGGCCAGGAATGAGCAGTTCTTC - TRBV19 - TRBJ2-1
CASSLGNGLQGSEQFF TGTGCCAGCAGTTTAGGGAACGGGTTGCAGGGGTCTGAGCAGTTCTTC - TRBV28 - TRBJ2-1
CASTPLGGQGAIGYTF TGTGCCAGCACCCCTCTGGGGGGACAGGGGGCGATTGGCTACACCTTC TRBD1 TRBV7-9 - TRBJ1-2
CASSYFGVEKLFF TGTGCCAGCAGTTACTTCGGGGTTGAAAAACTGTTTTTT - TRBV6-6 few TRBJ1-4
CATSDRGLAGGQEQYF TGTGCCACCAGTGATCGCGGACTAGCGGGGGGGCAGGAGCAGTACTTC TRBD2 TRBV24-1 - TRBJ2-7
CATSSDREGQPQHF TGTGCCACCAGTTCCGACAGGGAAGGTCAGCCCCAGCATTTT TRBD1 TRBV24-1 - TRBJ1-5
CASRGTGDGETQYF TGTGCCAGCAGGGGGACAGGGGATGGAGAGACCCAGTACTTC TRBD1 TRBV6-5 once TRBJ2-5
CASSAVRGSLYNEQFF TGTGCCAGCAGCGCCGTAAGGGGGTCTCTTTACAATGAGCAGTTCTTC - TRBV13 once TRBJ2-1
CASSLWGADTQYF TGTGCCAGCAGCTTGTGGGGGGCAGATACGCAGTATTTT - TRBV5-4 few TRBJ2-3
CASSLSGTSYEQYF TGTGCCAGCAGCCTTAGCGGGACCTCCTACGAGCAGTACTTC TRBD2 TRBV7-2 - TRBJ2-7
CASSIQGNEQFF TGTGCCAGTAGTATACAGGGCAATGAGCAGTTCTTC - TRBV19 - TRBJ2-1
CASSAGTIRTGELFF TGCGCCAGCAGCGCGGGGACTATCCGCACCGGGGAGCTGTTTTTT TRBD2 TRBV5-1 - TRBJ2-2
CASSLERGYGQYF TGTGCCAGCAGCTTAGAACGGGGGTACGGGCAGTACTTC - TRBV7-2 - TRBJ2-7
CAIGKGLAGATDTQYF TGTGCCATTGGGAAGGGACTAGCGGGGGCCACAGATACGCAGTATTTT TRBD2 TRBV10-3 - TRBJ2-3
CASSLLAGDHNEQFF TGTGCCAGCAGCCTCCTAGCGGGGGACCACAATGAGCAGTTCTTC TRBD2 TRBV7-2 - TRBJ2-1
CASSLTRGNSPLHF TGTGCCAGCAGCCTTACGAGAGGGAACTCACCCCTCCACTTT - TRBV3-1/TRBV3-2 - TRBJ1-6
CASSVDRNNEQYF TGTGCCAGCAGTGTGGACAGGAACAACGAGCAGTACTTC TRBD1 TRBV2 few TRBJ2-7
CASRKDSSNEKLFF TGTGCCAGCAGAAAGGACAGCTCTAATGAAAAACTGTTTTTT - TRBV5-4 - TRBJ1-4